This T cell receptor beta chain stems from a study of T cells in Graves' hyperthyroidism and ophthalmopathy. Findings and limits, study-wide: Ophthalmopathy was told apart from stable hyperthyroidism by a 13 V-J model.

This clonotype was found many times. Its antigen is not known. J was trimmed by 7 bases and V by 6 bases; bases with no gene match: 8. CDR3 size: 14 residues. A NOSPECS grade of at least 4, a Clinical Activity Score of at least 3 and duration under 3 months were recorded in ophthalmopathy patients. From RNA transcripts, TCR beta CDR3 regions were amplified. TCR CDR3 underwent first-round RT-PCR with the HTBI primer set. TCRdb recomputed calls from the multiplex PCR reads with MiXCR, one row per CDR3 protein. The sample has some 490,000 distinct CDR3 sequences; around 15% are singletons. The rearrangement uses TRBV12-3 or TRBV12-4 and TRBJ1-4; 7 bases match TRBD1. Source material: blood. The receptor was isolated from a woman under 40 with Graves' ophthalmopathy. CDR3 bases: TGTGCCAGCAGCGCGAGCCAGGGGGGTGAAAAACTGTTTTTT. It yields the protein CASSASQGGEKLFF.